Listed here are 5 T cell receptor beta chains from one sample, sequenced in a study of OX40 agonist ivuxolimab in advanced cancers. Produced via immunoSEQ multiplex PCR; TCRdb's table is partial and in-frame only. The repertoire holds tens of thousands of clones, with around 85% as singletons. The sample was CD4+ or CD8+ T cells sorted from blood, taken in a trial of the OX40 agonist ivuxolimab. The receptors stem from an adult with an advanced solid tumor such as melanoma, head and neck, liver or kidney cancer.

V is TRBV13 and J is TRBJ1-1; a weak D match, TRBD1 (6 bases). Germline lookup yields CDR1 PRHDT and CDR2 FYEKMQ (reference sequence). Deletions cut 0 bases from V and 11 bases from J, with 19 bases between. The CDR3 totals 15 residues. In DNA form, the CDR3 reads TGTGCCAGCAGCTTAGGCTATTCGGGGGGGCCGCCGGCTTTCTTT. Translating it yields CASSLGYSGGPPAFF.

This chain uses TRBV6-5 with TRBJ2-6; D not resolved. Germline V gene lookup returns CDR1 MNHEY and CDR2 SVGAGI. The V end lost 8 bases, the J end lost 0 bases, and 2 bases lay between the germline ends. This CDR3 contains 12 residues. Here the CDR3 DNA reads TGTGCCAGCTACTCTGGGGCCAACGTCCTGACTTTC. Amino acids: CASYSGANVLTF.

This clone has a handful of counts. The V and J genes are TRBV5-1 and TRBJ2-2, with 8 bases aligning to TRBD1. Germline V gene data show CDR1 as SGHRS and CDR2 as YFSETQ. The CDR3 extends over 19 amino acids. V shed 5 bases, J shed 5 bases, and the junction held 20 bases outside the gene matches. The CDR3 DNA reads as TGCGCCAGCAGATCGGTAGGACAGGGTTTTATTGTTGGAACCGGGGAGCTGTTTTTT. It translates to CASRSVGQGFIVGTGELFF.

The J gene is TRBJ1-5, the V gene TRBV6-5; 7 positions agree with TRBD1. The CDR3 length is 15 residues. Germline V gene sequence: CDR1 MNHEY, CDR2 SVGAGI. After removal of 5 bases from V and 1 base from J, the junction contained 5 bases not matched to a gene. CDR3 in amino acids: CASSTPGQSNQPQHF. The CDR3 bases are TGTGCCAGCAGTACTCCGGGACAGAGCAATCAGCCCCAGCATTTT.

The V gene is TRBV9, the J gene TRBJ1-2; possibly TRBD1 for D (6 bases). Germline V gene lookup returns CDR1 SGDLS and CDR2 YYNGEE. There are 15 residues in the CDR3. V lost 2 bases, J lost 8 bases, and 19 bases lay in between. The CDR3 loop reads CASSVGRGPFWGYTF. The CDR3 DNA reads TGTGCCAGCAGCGTGGGCAGGGGCCCCTTTTGGGGCTACACCTTC. Complete variable domain (other parts from reference TRBV9 and TRBJ1-2): DSGVTQTPKHLITATGQRVTLRCSPRSGDLSVYWYQQSLDQGLQFLIQYYNGEERAKGNILERFSAQQFPDLHSELNLSSLELGDSALYFCASSVGRGPFWGYTFGSGTRLTVV.